This TCR beta chain was captured in a study of blood T cells in healthy people across ages. Study-level findings and limits: Observed TCR beta diversity showed a strong correlation with the percentage of naive T cells as measured by flow cytometry.

Worth noting for this clonotype: No antigen is known for it.

A second PCR of about 7 to 12 cycles used a sample-barcoded 5' primer and a J-beta primer mix. Via MiXCR, TCRdb re-called the 5' RACE reads, giving one row per CDR3 protein. Of roughly 1.7 million distinct CDR3 sequences in the sample, approximately 32% were seen once. Germline values: CDR1 DFQATT, CDR2 SNEGSKA (reference sequence). There are 17 residues in the CDR3. V was cut by 3 bases and J by 0 bases, with 18 bases left in between. The chain is built from TRBV20-1 and TRBJ2-1; D is unclear. The receptor was isolated from a young woman in good health. Sequencing input: blood. This CDR3 reads CSARFPSSLSSYNEQFF. CDR3 DNA: TGCAGTGCTAGGTTCCCTTCTAGTCTCAGCTCCTACAATGAGCAGTTCTTC.